This T cell receptor beta chain derives from a study of blood T cell repertoires in COVID-19. The CDR3 is 12 residues long. Deletions cut 8 bases from V and 2 bases from J, with 12 bases between. Germline V gives CDR1 GTSNPN, CDR2 SVGIG (reference sequence). How the authors handled the data: Nucleated cell counts were estimated from reference gene primer amplification. Clones were read by immunoSEQ multiplex PCR, and TCRdb kept only the in-frame ones, dropping some. That table gives V, J and clone size, and the DNA gave D and trimming. Of approximately 140,000 clones in the sample, around four fifths were seen once.

This receptor was taken from a human donor in a cohort sampled during active COVID-19. The rearrangement joins TRBV30 to TRBJ1-1; D uncertain. The sample was peripheral blood. The CDR3 DNA sequence: TGTGCCACCTCCCGCGTTAACACTGAAGCTTTCTTT. Protein product: CATSRVNTEAFF.